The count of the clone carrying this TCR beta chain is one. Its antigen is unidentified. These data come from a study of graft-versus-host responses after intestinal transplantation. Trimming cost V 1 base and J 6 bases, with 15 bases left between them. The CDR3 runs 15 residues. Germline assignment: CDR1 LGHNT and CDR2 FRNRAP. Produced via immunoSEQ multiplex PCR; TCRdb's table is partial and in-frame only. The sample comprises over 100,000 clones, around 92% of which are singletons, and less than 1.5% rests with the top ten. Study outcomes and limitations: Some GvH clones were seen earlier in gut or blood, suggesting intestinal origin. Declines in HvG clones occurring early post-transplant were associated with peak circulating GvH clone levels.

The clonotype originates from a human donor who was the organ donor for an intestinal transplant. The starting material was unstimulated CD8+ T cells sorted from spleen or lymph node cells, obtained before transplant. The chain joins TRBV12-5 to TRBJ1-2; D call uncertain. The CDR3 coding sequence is TGTGCTAGTGGTTTGGATTTGGACCGGGATAATGGCTACACCTTC. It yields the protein CASGLDLDRDNGYTF. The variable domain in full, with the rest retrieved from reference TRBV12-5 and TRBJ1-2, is DARVTQTPRHKVTEMGQEVTMRCQPILGHNTVFWYRQTMMQGLELLAYFRNRAPLDDSGMPKDRFSAEMPDATLATLKIQPSEPRDSAVYFCASGLDLDRDNGYTFGSGTRLTVV.